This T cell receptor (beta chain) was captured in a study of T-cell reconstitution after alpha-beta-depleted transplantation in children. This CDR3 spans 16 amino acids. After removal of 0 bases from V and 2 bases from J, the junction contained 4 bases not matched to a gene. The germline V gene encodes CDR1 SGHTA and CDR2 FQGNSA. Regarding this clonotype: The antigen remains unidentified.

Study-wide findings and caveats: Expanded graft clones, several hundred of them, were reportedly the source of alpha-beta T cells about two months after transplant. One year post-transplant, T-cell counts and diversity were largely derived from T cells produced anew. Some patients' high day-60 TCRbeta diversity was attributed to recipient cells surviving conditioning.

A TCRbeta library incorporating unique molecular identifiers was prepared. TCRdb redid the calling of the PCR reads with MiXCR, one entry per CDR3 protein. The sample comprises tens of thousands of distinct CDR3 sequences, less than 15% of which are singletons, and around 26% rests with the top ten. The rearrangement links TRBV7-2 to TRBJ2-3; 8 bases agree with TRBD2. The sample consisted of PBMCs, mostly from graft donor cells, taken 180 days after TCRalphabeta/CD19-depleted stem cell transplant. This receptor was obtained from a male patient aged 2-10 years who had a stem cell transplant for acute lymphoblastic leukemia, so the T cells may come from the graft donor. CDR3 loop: CASSLAGGGHTDTQYF. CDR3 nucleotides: TGTGCCAGCAGCTTAGCGGGCGGGGGGCACACAGATACGCAGTATTTT. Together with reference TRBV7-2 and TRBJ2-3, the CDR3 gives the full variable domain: GAGVSQSPSNKVTEKGKDVELRCDPISGHTALYWYRQSLGQGLEFLIYFQGNSAPDKSGLPSDRFSAERTGGSVSTLTIQRTQQEDSAVYLCASSLAGGGHTDTQYFGPGTRLTVL.